The rows below give T cell receptor beta chains drawn from one sample of a study of blood T cell repertoires in COVID-19. Some clones are missing from TCRdb's copy, which holds only in-frame ones; the method was immunoSEQ multiplex PCR. The repertoire includes 240,000 or so clones, approximately 83% of them detected once, and roughly 3.1% sits in the top ten. The sample consisted of PBMCs or T cells enriched from blood (not recorded which). These receptors came from a woman between 35 and 50 years old with acute COVID-19. Both conserved end residues are part of each CDR3. The D gene is left open where the match is weak.

>TRBV9|.|TRBJ1-3
CASSTGVSGNTIYF
>TRBV19|TRBD2|TRBJ2-7
CASSVTSGSYEQYF
>TRBV3-1/TRBV3-2|TRBD2|TRBJ2-1
CASRGLAGGNEQFF
>TRBV5-1|.|TRBJ1-1
CASSLGRAPTEAFF
>TRBV5-1|.|TRBJ1-1
CASFKGHQNTEAFF
>TRBV7-2|.|TRBJ2-5
CASSLQEVGTQYF
>TRBV5-1|.|TRBJ1-1
CASSFSPRGGEAFF
>TRBV2|.|TRBJ1-6
CASSDPGQGASPLHF
>TRBV5-1|.|TRBJ2-7
CASSLVTISYEQYF
>TRBV19|TRBD2|TRBJ2-2
CASSIDRTSGRTGELFF
>TRBV19|TRBD1|TRBJ2-7
CASRVQGDDYEQYF
>TRBV6-5|TRBD1|TRBJ2-5
CASRRQGQRETQYF
>TRBV13|.|TRBJ1-1
CASKEGVDTEAFF
>TRBV14|.|TRBJ1-6
CASSQSGFGSPLHF
>TRBV7-9|TRBD1|TRBJ2-7
CASSTVQGAGYEQYF
>TRBV7-8|TRBD1|TRBJ1-2
CASSLISGGYGYTF
>TRBV7-9|.|TRBJ2-7
CASSLGAGATRHEQYF
>TRBV7-6|.|TRBJ1-3
CASSLFMGGLRNTIYF
>TRBV7-3|TRBD2|TRBJ2-1
CASSRTSGGSTFGNEQFF
>TRBV15|.|TRBJ2-1
CATSRGTTNEQFF
>TRBV6-2/TRBV6-3|TRBD1|TRBJ1-2
CASSQISRDRVQGYTF
>TRBV4-2|.|TRBJ1-5
CASSQQAGNQPQHF
>TRBV6-5|.|TRBJ1-5
CASSQGSHEGQPQHF
>TRBV6-5|.|TRBJ2-3
CASSSQRTSTDTQYF
>TRBV5-1|TRBD2|TRBJ2-5
CASSPGAGDGETQYF
>TRBV7-8|.|TRBJ2-1
CASSPHGGTNEQFF
>TRBV7-9|.|TRBJ2-4
CASSTRHQDRNIQYF
>TRBV5-6|TRBD1|TRBJ1-6
CASSLTGATPGAPLHF
>TRBV11-2|TRBD2|TRBJ2-2
CASSVTGTSDTGELFF
>TRBV10-3|.|TRBJ2-3
CAISDYGRTDTQYF
>TRBV4-1|.|TRBJ1-1
CASSQGRQHTEAFF
>TRBV2|.|TRBJ2-7
CATNLGYEQYF
>TRBV5-1|.|TRBJ1-3
CASSQDLSGNTIYF
>TRBV5-5|TRBD1|TRBJ1-4
CATSRDRATNEKLFF
>TRBV19|.|TRBJ2-3
CASSTSLVRLTDTQYF
>TRBV19|TRBD2|TRBJ2-1
CASSPSSGRAYNEQFF
>TRBV30|.|TRBJ1-6
CAWHRKSSYNSPLHF
>TRBV14|TRBD2|TRBJ2-3
CASSLLAESTDTQYF
>TRBV29-1|.|TRBJ2-3
CSVRSDRHTDTQYF
>TRBV13|TRBD2|TRBJ2-2
CASSLTTSGMTPGELFF
>TRBV19|.|TRBJ2-7
CASSINSGSYEQYF
>TRBV14|TRBD2|TRBJ2-1
CASSQVSLTSGRGVYEQFF
>TRBV19|TRBD1|TRBJ2-7
CASRSRGREQYF
>TRBV5-4|TRBD1|TRBJ2-3
CASSFPEQGATDTQYF
>TRBV19|.|TRBJ2-5
CASSTTGEVRETQYF
>TRBV6-5|TRBD1|TRBJ1-2
CASNFYTGDGYGYTF
>TRBV9|.|TRBJ2-2
CASSPTAGPNTGELFF
>TRBV6-1|TRBD1|TRBJ1-1
CASSDGQGSEAFF
>TRBV4-1|.|TRBJ1-2
CASSPKTGGYTF
>TRBV30|.|TRBJ1-2
CAWSYLRSYGYTF
>TRBV4-1|TRBD2|TRBJ2-2
CASSQGEREITGELFF
>TRBV9|TRBD2|TRBJ2-1
CASSVGFGMSSGRAFEQFF
>TRBV19|.|TRBJ1-3
CASSSRLSSGNTIYF
>TRBV10-3|TRBD1|TRBJ1-1
CAISEGQGSLLLGTEAFF
>TRBV7-2|.|TRBJ2-2
CASSAWTNTGELFF
>TRBV5-1|TRBD2|TRBJ2-3
CASSRRGAGVTDTQYF